These T cell receptor beta chains were read from a single sample in a study of blood T cell repertoires in COVID-19. Generated by immunoSEQ multiplex PCR, the TCRdb table keeps only in-frame clones and is missing some. Here the sample spans 120,000 to 150,000 clones, roughly 84% being singletons. Sequencing was performed on PBMCs or T cells enriched from blood (not recorded which). The receptors originated from a woman aged 50 to 60 who had been exposed to COVID-19. Each CDR3 is given with its conserved first and last residue. D genes are given only for firm matches. Clone size is given for some rows only: seen once, a few or many times, or a class if the clone is expanded.

V	D	size	J	DNA	CDR3
TRBV10-2	TRBD1	-	TRBJ1-1	TGCGCCAGCGGGGGACAGGGGCCGGCAGAAGCTTTCTTT	CASGGQGPAEAFF
TRBV2	TRBD2	-	TRBJ2-3	TGTGCCAGTACTGCTAGCGGGAGGTGGGATACGCAGTATTTT	CASTASGRWDTQYF
TRBV29-1	TRBD1	-	TRBJ1-5	TGCAGCGTTAAGACAGGGGGCAATCAGCCCCAGCATTTT	CSVKTGGNQPQHF
TRBV2	TRBD1	-	TRBJ2-3	TGTGCCAGCAACGGAACAGGGGCAGATACGCAGTATTTT	CASNGTGADTQYF
TRBV27	TRBD1	-	TRBJ2-6	TGTGCCAGCAGTCCCCGGACAGGGCCCAGCTCTGGGGCCAACGTCCTGACTTTC	CASSPRTGPSSGANVLTF
TRBV29-1	-	-	TRBJ1-2	TGCAGCGCTGGGGGCCCTACAGGTAATGAGGACTACACCTTC	CSAGGPTGNEDYTF
TRBV10-3	-	-	TRBJ1-2	TGTGCCATCAGCTCGGCAACAGGTTCTTCTGTTGGCTACACCTTC	CAISSATGSSVGYTF
TRBV6-1	TRBD2	-	TRBJ2-7	TGTGCCAGCAGTGGCGCCACGTCGGGAGGCACCTACGAGCAGTACTTC	CASSGATSGGTYEQYF
TRBV12-3/TRBV12-4	-	-	TRBJ2-3	TGTGCCAGCAGTTTTGACGGGGATACGCAGTATTTT	CASSFDGDTQYF
TRBV6-2/TRBV6-3	-	-	TRBJ1-1	TGTGCCAGCAGTCCCGGGGGCACTGAAGCTTTCTTT	CASSPGGTEAFF
TRBV4-2	TRBD2	-	TRBJ2-3	TGTGCCAGCAGCCGGACTAGCGGGGGGGCGTGGGATACGCAGTATTTT	CASSRTSGGAWDTQYF
TRBV5-4	-	-	TRBJ2-1	TGTGCCAGCAGCTTGGTGCTAGCTAGTGAGCAGTTCTTC	CASSLVLASEQFF
TRBV30	-	-	TRBJ1-5	TGTGCCTGGAGCAAAAAACAGGGCCAAGGAAGCAATCAGCCCCAGCATTTT	CAWSKKQGQGSNQPQHF
TRBV29-1	-	-	TRBJ1-1	TGCAGCGTTGAAAGCAGGGGTGCAGTCACTGAAGCTTTCTTT	CSVESRGAVTEAFF
TRBV7-7	-	-	TRBJ2-3	TGTGCCAGGGGGGGTTTGGAGGGGAGCACAGATACGCAGTATTTT	CARGGLEGSTDTQYF
TRBV19	-	once	TRBJ1-3	TGTGCCAGTATCCCCGGGAATGGAAACACCATATATTTT	CASIPGNGNTIYF
TRBV6-2/TRBV6-3	-	-	TRBJ1-6	TGTGCCAGCAGCCCCCTTCAACAGGTCCGACTAGATTCACCCCTCCACTTT	CASSPLQQVRLDSPLHF
TRBV4-3	-	-	TRBJ1-1	TGCGCCAGCAGCCAAGGCCAGTGGAACACTGAAGCTTTCTTT	CASSQGQWNTEAFF
TRBV28	-	-	TRBJ2-4	TGTGCCAGCAGTTTCCTTTCGGCCGACGGGGCCAAAAACATTCAGTACTTC	CASSFLSADGAKNIQYF
TRBV11-2	-	-	TRBJ2-3	TGTGCCAGCAGCCCGGGACAACTCCGGGGAGATACGCAGTATTTT	CASSPGQLRGDTQYF
TRBV3-1/TRBV3-2	TRBD2	-	TRBJ2-5	TGTGCCAGCAGGCCAACCCTGAATCCGCGGGGGGGCCGGGAGACCCAGTACTTC	CASRPTLNPRGGRETQYF
TRBV12-3/TRBV12-4	-	-	TRBJ1-3	TGTGCCAGCGACAGCCGCTCTGGAAACACCATATATTTT	CASDSRSGNTIYF
TRBV5-4	TRBD1	-	TRBJ2-4	TGTGCCAGCAGCTCAACCGGGACAGGGGGCGGTCGGAACATTCAGTACTTC	CASSSTGTGGGRNIQYF
TRBV6-5	-	once	TRBJ2-1	TGTGCCAGCAGTACAGACCCCAACTCCTACAATGAGCAGTTCTTC	CASSTDPNSYNEQFF
TRBV23-1	-	-	TRBJ2-7	TGCGCCAGCAGTCAATCGCAGAGGGACGAGCAGTACTTC	CASSQSQRDEQYF
TRBV19	TRBD1	-	TRBJ1-5	TGTGCCAGTCAGGGGGGTTTGGCTCAGCCCCAGCATTTT	CASQGGLAQPQHF
TRBV20-1	TRBD1	-	TRBJ1-1	TGCAGTGCTCCCCGGACAGGAGAAGCTTTCTTT	CSAPRTGEAFF
TRBV5-1	-	-	TRBJ2-2	TGCGCCAGCAGCCCGGAGGGGTACACCGGGGAGCTGTTTTTT	CASSPEGYTGELFF
TRBV4-1	TRBD2	once	TRBJ2-7	TGCGCCAGCAGCCAGGTCGGGAGGGAGGACGAGCAGTACTTC	CASSQVGREDEQYF
TRBV27	TRBD2	few	TRBJ2-7	TGTGCCAGCAGTTGGAGCGGGAGTTTCGGCGAGCAGTACTTC	CASSWSGSFGEQYF
TRBV5-1	TRBD2	-	TRBJ2-3	TGCGCCAGCAGCTTGGGACTAGCAGGAGATACGCAGTATTTT	CASSLGLAGDTQYF
TRBV9	TRBD2	-	TRBJ2-1	TGTGCCAGCAGCCTAAGACTAGCGGGGGGGAATGAGCAGTTCTTC	CASSLRLAGGNEQFF
TRBV20-1	TRBD1	few	TRBJ1-1	TGCAGTGCTAGTTTGGGACAGGGAGTCACTGAAGCTTTCTTT	CSASLGQGVTEAFF
TRBV10-3	TRBD2	-	TRBJ2-7	TGTGCCATCACTGCGAGCGGGAGGGAGCGGGAGCAGTACTTC	CAITASGREREQYF
TRBV5-1	-	once	TRBJ1-4	TGCGCCAGCAGCTTGGGAGCAACTAATGAAAAACTGTTTTTT	CASSLGATNEKLFF
TRBV3-1/TRBV3-2	TRBD2	few	TRBJ2-1	TGTGCCAGCAGCCTACTCGGGACTAGCGGGAATGAGCAGTTCTTC	CASSLLGTSGNEQFF
TRBV30	TRBD1	few	TRBJ2-3	TGTGCCAGACAGGGCACGACTAAGGTAGATACGCAGTATTTT	CARQGTTKVDTQYF
TRBV27	-	-	TRBJ2-7	TGTGCCAGCAGAGACCCCGGGAGATACTACGAGCAGTACTTC	CASRDPGRYYEQYF
TRBV11-2	TRBD1	-	TRBJ1-1	TGTGCCAGCAGCTTCACTGGGACAGGGAGTAACGCTGAAGCTTTCTTT	CASSFTGTGSNAEAFF
TRBV19	-	few	TRBJ1-1	TGTGCCAGTAGTCAGGGTGTGGTGGCTTTCTTT	CASSQGVVAFF
TRBV29-1	-	-	TRBJ2-5	TGCAGCGTTGAGCAGGCTAGCCGAGCAGAGACCCAGTACTTC	CSVEQASRAETQYF
TRBV6-2/TRBV6-3	TRBD2	-	TRBJ2-7	TGTGCCAGCAGTCCGCGGACTAGCGGGAGGGCCTACCCCTACGAGCAGTACTTC	CASSPRTSGRAYPYEQYF
TRBV7-6	TRBD2	-	TRBJ2-7	TGTGCCAGCAGCGGTACTAGCGGGGCCTACGAGCAGTACTTC	CASSGTSGAYEQYF
TRBV5-1	TRBD1	few	TRBJ1-1	TGCGCCAGCAGCACTGGGACAGCGAACACTGAAGCTTTCTTT	CASSTGTANTEAFF
TRBV5-1	-	-	TRBJ2-3	TGCGCCAGCAGCTTCGCAGGCCGTATTACAGATACGCAGTATTTT	CASSFAGRITDTQYF
TRBV3-1/TRBV3-2	-	-	TRBJ1-5	TGTGCCAGCAGCCAAGAAGTCCCAGGGAATCAGCCCCAGCATTTT	CASSQEVPGNQPQHF
TRBV7-2	TRBD2	-	TRBJ2-1	TGTGCCAGCACCAAGGGCGGGGGCTCCTACAATGAGCAGTTCTTC	CASTKGGGSYNEQFF
TRBV10-1	-	once	TRBJ2-3	TGCGCCAGCAGTGATGGCGGGGCCAACACAGATACGCAGTATTTT	CASSDGGANTDTQYF
TRBV6-5	-	-	TRBJ1-1	TGTGCCAGCAGCGTCGACATGGACACTGAAGCTTTCTTT	CASSVDMDTEAFF
TRBV7-3	-	-	TRBJ2-2	TGTGCCTCCCTCATTCGGGGCGGGGAGCTGTTTTTT	CASLIRGGELFF
TRBV6-4	TRBD2	-	TRBJ2-3	TGTGCCAGCAGTCATTCAGCGGGAGTGGAGACAGATACGCAGTATTTT	CASSHSAGVETDTQYF
TRBV15	TRBD1	-	TRBJ1-2	TGTGCCACCAGCAGAGATTACGGCGGACAGGGCTATGGCTACACCTTC	CATSRDYGGQGYGYTF
TRBV6-5	-	-	TRBJ2-7	TGTGCCAGCAGGATGACAGTTCTCTCCTACGAGCAGTACTTC	CASRMTVLSYEQYF
TRBV5-1	-	-	TRBJ1-4	TGCGCCAGCAATCACGACGGAGGAGGAAAACTGTTTTTT	CASNHDGGGKLFF
TRBV10-3	TRBD2	-	TRBJ2-3	TGTGCCATCAGGAATAGGGCTGGGGGGACTAGCGGGGCGGGCACAGATACGCAGTATTTT	CAIRNRAGGTSGAGTDTQYF
TRBV6-5	-	-	TRBJ1-2	TGTGCCAGCACCGGGGTGGATGGCTACACCTTC	CASTGVDGYTF
TRBV7-8	TRBD2	-	TRBJ2-7	TGTGCCAGCAGCTTAGAGGCTAGCGGGCCCCTCGAGCAGTACTTC	CASSLEASGPLEQYF